The 18 T cell receptor beta chains in this list originate from one sample, sequenced in a study of PD-L1 blockade in urothelial cancer. The time point denotes: pretreatment peripheral blood. Only in-frame clones appear in the TCRdb table, and some are missing; sequencing was by immunoSEQ multiplex PCR. The data contain 90,000 or so clones, around 90% of them seen just once; the ten biggest clones take up around 1.6%. Material: PBMCs, obtained around atezolizumab (anti-PD-L1) treatment. These receptors originate from a man aged 55 to 70 with urothelial cancer.

This clone was found once. The V gene is TRBV7-9, the J gene TRBJ2-3; possibly TRBD2 for D (5 bases). CDR1 and CDR2 (germline): SEHNR, FQNEAQ (reference sequence). The CDR3 consists of 13 residues. V lost 1 base, J lost 6 bases, and 8 bases lay in between. The CDR3 bases are TGTGCCAGCAGCTTAGAGTCGGGGGATACGCAGTATTTT. Its translation: CASSLESGDTQYF. The variable domain in full, completed from reference TRBV7-9 and TRBJ2-3, reads DTGVSQNPRHKITKRGQNVTFRCDPISEHNRLYWYRQTLGQGPEFLTYFQNEAQLEKSRLLSDRFSAERPKGSFSTLEIQRTEQGDSAMYLCASSLESGDTQYFGPGTRLTVL.

The chain joins TRBV4-3 to TRBJ1-1; D might be TRBD1 (5 bases). The CDR3 consists of 15 residues. Trimming cost V 0 bases and J 8 bases, with 16 bases left between them. In germline, CDR1 is LGHNA, CDR2 YSLEER. CDR3 region: CASSQDILRDSEAFF. CDR3 nucleotides: TGCGCCAGCAGCCAAGATATTCTTCGGGACTCAGAAGCTTTCTTT.

This sequence joins TRBV19 and TRBJ2-1, with 8 bases matching TRBD1. Trimming at V came to 3 bases and at J to 10 bases, leaving 8 bases not matched to a gene. Germline V lookup: CDR1 LNHDA, CDR2 SQIVND (reference sequence). The CDR3 is 14 amino acids. The CDR3 region is CASSMGSGGLEQFF. CDR3 nucleotide sequence: TGTGCCAGTAGTATGGGGTCAGGGGGCTTGGAGCAGTTCTTC.

The chain carries TRBV4-2 and TRBJ1-1; D possibly corresponds to TRBD1 (5 bases). Trimming took off 1 base at V and 1 base at J, with 13 bases between the two ends. This CDR3 has 16 amino acids. In germline, CDR1 is LGHNA, CDR2 YNFKEQ. The CDR3 sequence is CASSQGAGLGNTEAFF. CDR3 coding DNA: TGTGCCAGCAGCCAAGGCGCGGGACTCGGGAACACTGAAGCTTTCTTT.

The chain carries TRBV28 and TRBJ2-2, with D perhaps matching TRBD1 (6 bases). V lost 3 bases and J lost 5, with 13 bases in between. Germline loops: CDR1 MDHEN, CDR2 SYDVKM. This CDR3 has 15 residues. In DNA form, the CDR3 reads TGTGCCAGCAGTTTGGGCAGGGGTTGGACCGGGGAGCTGTTTTTT. Residues: CASSLGRGWTGELFF.

The chain has TRBV10-3 and TRBJ2-7, with 10 bases matching TRBD2. The trim removed 8 bases at V and 2 bases at J, leaving 9 bases unmatched. The CDR3 runs to 15 residues. Germline V CDR1 and CDR2: ENHRY, SYGVKD. CDR3 sequence reads: CAIGQAGGGTYEQYF. CDR3 coding DNA: TGTGCCATCGGGCAAGCGGGAGGGGGAACCTACGAGCAGTACTTC.

V gene TRBV7-8 combines with J gene TRBJ2-5; maybe TRBD2 (7 bases). V was clipped by 3 bases and J by 2 bases, with 16 bases between them. Germline CDR1 is SGHVS and CDR2 is FQNEAQ. There are 16 residues in the CDR3. CDR3 nucleotide sequence: TGTGCCAGCAGCTTGGGGGCGCGGGGGACACAAGAGACCCAGTACTTC. Its translation is CASSLGARGTQETQYF.

The J gene is TRBJ2-7, the V gene TRBV4-3; 7 bases map to TRBD2. After removal of 4 bases from V and 2 bases from J, the junction contained 8 bases not matched to a gene. CDR1 and CDR2 (germline): LGHNA, YSLEER. This CDR3 comprises 15 residues. CDR3 residues: CASSPEWTRPYEQYF. The CDR3, as DNA: TGCGCCAGCAGCCCCGAGTGGACTAGGCCCTACGAGCAGTACTTC.

This clone was seen only a few times. The chain combines TRBV5-1 with TRBJ2-5, with 7 bases identical to TRBD2. The CDR3 has 14 residues. Germline assignment: CDR1 SGHRS and CDR2 YFSETQ. The trim removed 7 bases at V and 5 bases at J, leaving 11 bases unmatched. The CDR3 protein is CASRLGEGPETQYF. For the CDR3, the DNA is TGCGCCAGCCGCCTCGGGGAGGGCCCGGAGACCCAGTACTTC. The whole variable domain, remainder taken from reference TRBV5-1 and TRBJ2-5, is KAGVTQTPRYLIKTRGQQVTLSCSPISGHRSVSWYQQTPGQGLQFLFEYFSETQRNKGNFPGRFSGRQFSNSRSEMNVSTLELGDSALYLCASRLGEGPETQYFGPGTRLLVL.

V and J are TRBV7-2 and TRBJ1-2; maybe TRBD1 (6 bases). The V and J ends lost 5 bases and 4 bases respectively, with 14 bases between them. The CDR3 has 14 residues. Germline V gene sequence: CDR1 SGHTA, CDR2 FQGNSA. CDR3 sequence reads: CASSPFEQGYGYTF. Here the CDR3 DNA reads TGTGCCAGCAGCCCCTTTGAACAGGGCTATGGCTACACCTTC.

The CDR3 DNA reads as TGTGCAAGTCGCTTAGCGCTACGAACTAGCGGGAGGTCCCCTTCCGCGGTGGATGAGCAGTTCTTC. This codes for CASRLALRTSGRSPSAVDEQFF. The V gene is TRBV12-2, the J gene TRBJ2-1; the D call TRBD2 from the table was never checked on the DNA. TRBV12-2 is marked as a pseudogene. This CDR3 contains 22 residues.

V gene TRBV28 combines with J gene TRBJ2-7; possible D gene TRBD1, 5 bases. The CDR3 totals 12 residues. Germline V gene data show CDR1 as MDHEN and CDR2 as SYDVKM. Trimming removed 7 bases at V and 3 bases at J, with 10 bases between. The CDR3 DNA sequence: TGTGCCAGCACCCAGGGTGTCTACGAGCAGTACTTC. Translation gives CASTQGVYEQYF.

This chain joins TRBV7-8 and TRBJ1-1; perhaps TRBD1 as D (5 bases). This CDR3 contains 15 residues. The V gene's germline CDR1 is SGHVS and CDR2 FQNEAQ. V was shortened by 4 bases and J by 1 base, with 13 bases between the two germline ends. In DNA, the CDR3 is TGTGCCAGCAGCTCACGTCCCACAGGGAACACTGAAGCTTTCTTT. This translates into CASSSRPTGNTEAFF.

The chain has TRBV6-6 and TRBJ2-3; 14 bases line up with TRBD2. The CDR3 extends over 15 amino acids. CDR1 is MNHNY, CDR2 SVGAGI, per germline (reference sequence). Trimming at V came to 6 bases and at J to 5 bases, leaving 4 bases not matched to a gene. The CDR3 spells CASRRLAGGIDTQYF. The CDR3 DNA reads TGTGCCAGCAGAAGACTAGCGGGAGGGATAGATACGCAGTATTTT.

The gene calls are TRBV5-1 and TRBJ1-1; TRBD1 agrees at 7 bases. Germline V gene sequence: CDR1 SGHRS, CDR2 YFSETQ. V trimming: 4 bases; J trimming: 5 bases; junction bases outside the gene matches: 8. The CDR3 covers 14 residues. The CDR3 DNA sequence: TGCGCCAGCAGCACACCGACAGGGTGGACTGAAGCTTTCTTT. It specifies CASSTPTGWTEAFF.

The chain links TRBV9 to TRBJ2-1; 9 bases agree with TRBD2. Trimming at V came to 3 bases and at J to 4 bases, leaving 5 bases not matched to a gene. Germline CDR1 and CDR2: SGDLS and YYNGEE. This CDR3 region has 15 residues. The CDR3 loop reads CASSARTSDYNEQFF. As DNA, the CDR3 is TGTGCCAGCAGCGCTCGGACTAGCGATTACAATGAGCAGTTCTTC.

The chain has TRBV6-5 and TRBJ2-1; the match to TRBD2 covers 15 bases. The V gene's germline CDR1 is MNHEY and CDR2 SVGAGI. The CDR3 totals 15 residues. V dropped 5 bases and J dropped 9; count of bases not matched to a gene: 5. CDR3 sequence (DNA): TGTGCCAGCAGTCGCGGACTAGCGGGAGGGGCTGAGCAGTTCTTC. Protein product: CASSRGLAGGAEQFF.

V and J are TRBV4-2 and TRBJ1-6; 7 nucleotides align to TRBD1. CDR1 LGHNA and CDR2 YNFKEQ come from the germline V gene. CDR3 length: 16 amino acids. Trimming at V came to 4 bases and at J to 4 bases, leaving 7 bases not matched to a gene. This chain's CDR3 is CASSPATGRYNSPLHF. The CDR3 DNA follows: TGTGCCAGCAGCCCAGCGACAGGGAGATATAATTCACCCCTCCACTTT.